These 16 T cell receptor beta chains share one sample of origin, sequenced in a study of blood T cell repertoires in COVID-19. Clones were sequenced by immunoSEQ multiplex PCR, and TCRdb holds only the in-frame ones, with some missing. The table shows 450,000 to 500,000 clones, with about nine tenths occurring only once. Specimen: PBMCs or T cells enriched from blood (not recorded which). The receptors were sampled from a woman aged 55-69 years who had recovered from COVID-19.

V gene TRBV25-1 combines with J gene TRBJ1-3; D unresolved. Germline CDR1 and CDR2: MGHDK and SYGVNS. Trimming removed 1 base from V and 0 bases from J, with 10 bases in between. The CDR3 sequence is 16 residues long. The CDR3 DNA sequence: TGTGCCAGCAGTGAATTCCCGATACTCTCTGGAAACACCATATATTTT. It specifies CASSEFPILSGNTIYF.

For this clone: This sample includes further DNA sequences coding for the same CDR3. CDR3 nucleotides: TGTGCCAGTAGTATACAGGGGTATAATTCACCCCTCCACTTT. Translated, it gives CASSIQGYNSPLHF. J is TRBJ1-6 and V is TRBV19, with D perhaps matching TRBD1 (6 bases). V was trimmed by 2 bases and J by 4 bases, leaving 6 bases between them. The CDR3 is 14 residues long. Looked up from germline, CDR1 is LNHDA and CDR2 is SQIVND (reference sequence).

This clone was seen more than once but under ten times. The chain employs TRBV5-6 and TRBJ2-7, with D possibly being TRBD1 (5 bases). Germline V gene sequence: CDR1 SGHDT, CDR2 YYEEEE. CDR3 length: 14 residues. The ends were cut back, 3 bases at V and 2 bases at J, with 12 bases in the middle. The CDR3 loop is CASSSTAKPYEQYF. The CDR3 DNA reads TGTGCCAGCAGCTCGACAGCTAAACCCTACGAGCAGTACTTC.

As regards this clone: This specimen includes other DNA sequences encoding the same CDR3. The gene calls are TRBV5-1 and TRBJ2-1, with 7 bases aligning to TRBD2. The germline gives CDR1 SGHRS, CDR2 YFSETQ. Trimming at V came to 0 bases and at J to 4 bases, leaving 7 bases not matched to a gene. This CDR3 has 16 residues. The CDR3 protein is CASSLVGGGPYNEQFF. The DNA of the CDR3 is TGCGCCAGCAGCTTGGTCGGCGGGGGACCTTACAATGAGCAGTTCTTC.

The chain has TRBV9 and TRBJ2-3, with 8 bases fitting TRBD2. The CDR3 covers 18 residues. Germline CDR1 reads SGDLS; CDR2 reads YYNGEE. J was trimmed by 1 base and V by 0 bases; bases with no gene match: 10. The CDR3 region has the DNA TGTGCCAGCAGCGTAGGAGTTCGGGGGGGCGGAGGCACAGATACGCAGTATTTT. It codes for CASSVGVRGGGGTDTQYF.

As regards this clone: This specimen includes other DNA sequences encoding the same CDR3. This chain joins TRBV5-1 and TRBJ2-1; D not resolved. V lost 0 bases, J lost 3 bases, and 4 bases lay in between. Germline-derived CDR1 and CDR2 are SGHRS and YFSETQ. The CDR3 spans 13 residues. Here the CDR3 reads CASSLDYYNEQFF. In nucleotides, the CDR3 is TGCGCCAGCAGCTTGGATTACTACAATGAGCAGTTCTTC.

The V gene is TRBV7-8, the J gene TRBJ1-2; D perhaps matches TRBD1 (6 bases). Trimming pared 2 bases from V and 8 bases from J, leaving 21 bases between. The length of the CDR3 is 16 residues. Germline V gene data show CDR1 as SGHVS and CDR2 as FQNEAQ. This CDR3 reads CASSLWRQDSHMGYTF. CDR3 in DNA: TGTGCCAGCAGCTTATGGCGACAGGACTCACATATGGGCTACACCTTC. The full variable domain, with the rest looked up from reference TRBV7-8 and TRBJ1-2, is GAGVSQSPRYKVAKRGQDVALRCDPISGHVSLFWYQQALGQGPEFLTYFQNEAQLDKSGLPSDRFFAERPEGSVSTLKIQRTQQEDSAVYLCASSLWRQDSHMGYTFGSGTRLTVV.

This chain uses TRBV10-2 with TRBJ2-2, with D uncertain. The ends were cut back, 3 bases at V and 5 bases at J, with 10 bases in the middle. This CDR3 spans 14 amino acids. CDR1 WSHSY and CDR2 SAAADI come from the germline V gene. The DNA of the CDR3 is TGCGCCAGCAGTGACTCAAGAGTAACCGGGGAGCTGTTTTTT. Protein sequence: CASSDSRVTGELFF.

The rearrangement joins TRBV28 to TRBJ1-4; TRBD1 aligns across 7 bases. CDR3 length: 17 amino acids. CDR1 is MDHEN and CDR2 is SYDVKM in the germline V gene. The V and J ends lost 5 bases and 8 bases, in that order; junction bases with no gene match: 17. The CDR3 nucleotides are TGTGCCAGCAGTGCCCCCGGGACAGCCGCCCGTGACGAAAAACTGTTTTTT. Protein sequence: CASSAPGTAARDEKLFF.

This rearrangement joins TRBV6-5 to TRBJ1-4, with D maybe TRBD1 (5 bases). Germline loops: CDR1 MNHEY, CDR2 SVGAGI. With 5 bases removed from V and 5 bases from J, the gap between germline ends came to 12 bases. This CDR3 has 14 residues. The CDR3, as DNA: TGTGCCAGCAGTCCAACAGGATACAATGAAAAACTGTTTTTT. It translates to CASSPTGYNEKLFF.

Only a few counts were recorded for this clone. The V gene is TRBV11-3, the J gene TRBJ2-1; D might be TRBD2 (5 bases). Trimming cost V 5 bases and J 9 bases, with 11 bases left between them. This CDR3 comprises 12 residues. The germline V gene has CDR1 SGHNT and CDR2 YENEEA. This chain's CDR3 is CASSREGSEQFF. The CDR3 region has the DNA TGTGCCAGCAGCAGAGAAGGGAGTGAGCAGTTCTTC. Complete variable domain (other parts from reference TRBV11-3 and TRBJ2-1): EAGVVQSPRYKIIEKKQPVAFWCNPISGHNTLYWYLQNLGQGPELLIRYENEEAVDDSQLPKDRFSAERLKGVDSTLKIQPAELGDSAVYLCASSREGSEQFFGPGTRLTVL.

This chain connects TRBV10-3 to TRBJ2-1; 7 bases align to TRBD1. This CDR3 contains 13 residues. V was clipped by 7 bases and J by 5 bases; unmatched bases: 5. The germline CDR1 and CDR2 sequences are ENHRY and SYGVKD. CDR3 sequence: CAINNRGDNEQFF. CDR3 DNA sequence: TGTGCCATCAATAACAGGGGAGACAATGAGCAGTTCTTC.

The chain combines TRBV7-9 with TRBJ1-2; 8 bases are shared with TRBD1. Germline CDR1 and CDR2: SEHNR and FQNEAQ (reference sequence). This CDR3 is built from 14 residues. Trimming cost V 4 bases and J 8 bases; bases outside gene matches: 9. The CDR3, as DNA: TGTGCCAGCAGCTCCCGGACAGGGACGGGCGGCTACACCTTC. Translation gives CASSSRTGTGGYTF.

The chain links TRBV3-1 (or the pseudogene TRBV3-2) to TRBJ2-3, with 12 positions matching TRBD2. This CDR3 contains 16 residues. Germline V gene sequence: CDR1 LGHDT, CDR2 YNNKEL (reference sequence). The ends lost 3 bases at V and 9 bases at J; junction bases unmatched: 10. CDR3 nucleotides: TGTGCCAGCAGCCAGGGTGGTCTAGCGGGGGGGCAGACGCAGTATTTT. Protein product: CASSQGGLAGGQTQYF.

The V and J genes are TRBV10-1 and TRBJ1-2; TRBD1 matches at 9 bases. V lost 6 bases to trimming and J lost 3 bases; unmatched junction nucleotides: 8. This CDR3 region has 15 residues. The germline gives CDR1 WNHNN, CDR2 SYGVQD (reference sequence). The CDR3 here is CASRNNRGRDYGYTF. The CDR3 DNA follows: TGCGCCAGCAGAAATAACAGGGGGCGCGACTATGGCTACACCTTC.

This clone was counted between two and nine times. The CDR3 DNA reads TGTGCCAGCAGCTTGGAGGTAGCGGGCCAGCAGTACTTC. It encodes CASSLEVAGQQYF. This chain joins TRBV7-9 and TRBJ2-7; 7 bases are shared with TRBD2. CDR1 and CDR2 (germline): SEHNR, FQNEAQ (reference sequence). The CDR3 is 13 amino acids. V shed 3 bases, J shed 8 bases, and the junction held 7 bases outside the gene matches.